Listed below are T cell receptor beta chains from one sample, sequenced in a study of response to subunit inactivated influenza vaccine. TCRdb re-analysed the RT-PCR reads in MiXCR, keeping a single row per CDR3 protein. The data show roughly 700,000 distinct CDR3 sequences, with around 14% seen just once and around a tenth held by the top ten. The input for sequencing was PBMCs from blood, taken roughly 12 days after vaccination. The receptors here all came from a man aged 50-60 years who received an inactivated influenza vaccine. Both conserved end residues are part of each CDR3. Fields, in order: clone size, D gene, J gene, V gene, CDR3 DNA, CDR3 protein. D genes are given only for firm matches. The size of a clone is reported for some rows only, either as once, few or many, or as a class for expanded clones.

abundance: once
d_gene: NA
j_gene: TRBJ2-3
v_gene: TRBV9
CDR3nt: TGTGCCAGCAGCGTTAAAGGGGGAATCTCAGATACGCAGTATTTT
CDR3aa: CASSVKGGISDTQYF

abundance: few
d_gene: TRBD1
j_gene: TRBJ2-7
v_gene: TRBV9
CDR3nt: TGTGCCAGCAGCGTAGGTGGGACAGCCTACGAGCAGTACTTC
CDR3aa: CASSVGGTAYEQYF

abundance: many
d_gene: TRBD1
j_gene: TRBJ1-3
v_gene: TRBV12-3/TRBV12-4
CDR3nt: TGTGCCAGCAGTCCACGGACAGGGGGGACTTTTGGAAACACCATATATTTT
CDR3aa: CASSPRTGGTFGNTIYF

abundance: few
d_gene: NA
j_gene: TRBJ1-2
v_gene: TRBV6-4
CDR3nt: TGTGCCAGCAGTGACTCCGGGGAGTCTGGCTACACCTTC
CDR3aa: CASSDSGESGYTF

abundance: NA
d_gene: TRBD1
j_gene: TRBJ2-2
v_gene: TRBV19
CDR3nt: TGTGCCAGTAGGGAAGGGGGCGCGCTGTTTTTT
CDR3aa: CASREGGALFF

abundance: few
d_gene: NA
j_gene: TRBJ2-5
v_gene: TRBV7-2
CDR3nt: TGTGCCAGCAGGGGCGGACAGTCCAAGGTCCAAGAGACCCAGTACTTC
CDR3aa: CASRGGQSKVQETQYF

abundance: few
d_gene: TRBD2
j_gene: TRBJ2-1
v_gene: TRBV9
CDR3nt: TGTGCCAGCAGTGCCCTGGCGGGAGAGTCGGGTGAGCAGTTCTTC
CDR3aa: CASSALAGESGEQFF

abundance: NA
d_gene: NA
j_gene: TRBJ1-1
v_gene: TRBV6-5
CDR3nt: TGTGCCAGCAGTTACGTAATAGGCACTGAAGCTTTCTTT
CDR3aa: CASSYVIGTEAFF

abundance: NA
d_gene: NA
j_gene: TRBJ2-5
v_gene: TRBV18
CDR3nt: TGTGCCAGCTCTGCTAACACCCAAGAGACCCAGTACTTC
CDR3aa: CASSANTQETQYF

abundance: many
d_gene: TRBD2
j_gene: TRBJ2-7
v_gene: TRBV7-8
CDR3nt: TGTGCCAGCAGGAACGGGAGGTTCTCCTACGAGCAGTACTTC
CDR3aa: CASRNGRFSYEQYF

abundance: few
d_gene: NA
j_gene: TRBJ2-1
v_gene: TRBV6-5
CDR3nt: TGTGCCAGCAGTTACGACACCCGGGGAAAGCAGTTCTTC
CDR3aa: CASSYDTRGKQFF

abundance: NA
d_gene: NA
j_gene: TRBJ1-1
v_gene: TRBV7-2
CDR3nt: TGTGCCAGCAGCGGACAAGTGGGGGACACTGAAGCTTTCTTT
CDR3aa: CASSGQVGDTEAFF

abundance: NA
d_gene: TRBD2
j_gene: TRBJ2-2
v_gene: TRBV12-3/TRBV12-4
CDR3nt: TGTGCCAGCAGTTTAGCAGTTCTAGCGGGGGTGAGGACCGGGGAGCTGTTTTTT
CDR3aa: CASSLAVLAGVRTGELFF

abundance: NA
d_gene: NA
j_gene: TRBJ1-5
v_gene: TRBV20-1
CDR3nt: TGCAGTGCTAGATGGGCAGCCAATCAGCCCCAGCATTTT
CDR3aa: CSARWAANQPQHF

abundance: NA
d_gene: NA
j_gene: TRBJ1-1
v_gene: TRBV24-1
CDR3nt: TGTGCCACCAGCAGAACAGGGATGGGGACTGAAGCTTTCTTT
CDR3aa: CATSRTGMGTEAFF

abundance: NA
d_gene: NA
j_gene: TRBJ2-3
v_gene: TRBV5-1
CDR3nt: TGCGCCAGCAGCGGAATACTAGCCGGGAGAGGCACAGATACGCAGTATTTT
CDR3aa: CASSGILAGRGTDTQYF

abundance: NA
d_gene: NA
j_gene: TRBJ1-1
v_gene: TRBV14
CDR3nt: TGTGCCAGCAGCCAAGGCGCGGGGGTCGCTGAAGCTTTCTTT
CDR3aa: CASSQGAGVAEAFF

abundance: NA
d_gene: TRBD2
j_gene: TRBJ2-1
v_gene: TRBV10-3
CDR3nt: TGTGCCATCAGGGCGACTAGCGGGAGTTACAATGAGCAGTTCTTC
CDR3aa: CAIRATSGSYNEQFF

abundance: NA
d_gene: TRBD2
j_gene: TRBJ2-1
v_gene: TRBV19
CDR3nt: TGTGCCAGTAGTGTGAGCGGGGTTTGGAATGAGCAGTTCTTC
CDR3aa: CASSVSGVWNEQFF

abundance: NA
d_gene: TRBD1
j_gene: TRBJ1-1
v_gene: TRBV5-1
CDR3nt: TGCGCCAGCAGCTTCTCGGACAGGGGGCTCGTGAACACTGAAGCTTTCTTT
CDR3aa: CASSFSDRGLVNTEAFF

abundance: once
d_gene: TRBD1
j_gene: TRBJ2-4
v_gene: TRBV12-3/TRBV12-4
CDR3nt: TGTGCCAGCAGTACTAGGACAGGGTCGGGGGCCAAAAACATTCAGTACTTC
CDR3aa: CASSTRTGSGAKNIQYF

abundance: NA
d_gene: NA
j_gene: TRBJ2-2
v_gene: TRBV10-3
CDR3nt: TGTGCCATCAGTGAATTGGGTCAGGGCAACACCGGGGAGCTGTTTTTT
CDR3aa: CAISELGQGNTGELFF

abundance: NA
d_gene: NA
j_gene: TRBJ2-3
v_gene: TRBV2
CDR3nt: TGTGCCAGCAGCCCCAGGGGAGGGGCAGATACGCAGTATTTT
CDR3aa: CASSPRGGADTQYF

abundance: NA
d_gene: NA
j_gene: TRBJ2-3
v_gene: TRBV6-5
CDR3nt: TGTGCCACAGGCGGGGACACAGATACGCAGTATTTT
CDR3aa: CATGGDTDTQYF

abundance: NA
d_gene: NA
j_gene: TRBJ1-2
v_gene: TRBV12-3/TRBV12-4
CDR3nt: TGTGCCAGCAGTTGGACACAAGTGGGCGGCTACACCTTC
CDR3aa: CASSWTQVGGYTF

abundance: few
d_gene: NA
j_gene: TRBJ1-4
v_gene: TRBV20-1
CDR3nt: TGCAGTGCTAGAGACTGGATGGGTGAAAAACTGTTTTTT
CDR3aa: CSARDWMGEKLFF

abundance: NA
d_gene: NA
j_gene: TRBJ1-1
v_gene: TRBV20-1
CDR3nt: TGCAGTGCCACCGGCCCCTTGAACACTGAAGCTTTCTTT
CDR3aa: CSATGPLNTEAFF

abundance: few
d_gene: NA
j_gene: TRBJ2-3
v_gene: TRBV5-1
CDR3nt: TGCGCCAGCAGCTTGCGGCCGACCCGCACAGATACGCAGTATTTT
CDR3aa: CASSLRPTRTDTQYF

abundance: NA
d_gene: TRBD1
j_gene: TRBJ2-7
v_gene: TRBV4-1
CDR3nt: TGCGCCAGCAGCCAAACAGGGGGCTCTCCGGACGAGCAGTACTTC
CDR3aa: CASSQTGGSPDEQYF

abundance: NA
d_gene: TRBD1
j_gene: TRBJ1-2
v_gene: TRBV2
CDR3nt: TGTGCCAGCAGGAACAGCGGGACAGGCGTCTATGGCTACACCTTC
CDR3aa: CASRNSGTGVYGYTF

abundance: few
d_gene: NA
j_gene: TRBJ2-3
v_gene: TRBV20-1
CDR3nt: TGCAGTGCTAGAGGGCAGGGGTCGGGGACAGATACGCAGTATTTT
CDR3aa: CSARGQGSGTDTQYF

abundance: many
d_gene: NA
j_gene: TRBJ2-7
v_gene: TRBV28
CDR3nt: TGTGCCAGCAGTTTAATTGGTACCTACGAGCAGTACTTC
CDR3aa: CASSLIGTYEQYF

abundance: NA
d_gene: NA
j_gene: TRBJ1-5
v_gene: TRBV29-1
CDR3nt: TGCAGCGTTGAAGTAGAGGGCGGGAATCAGCCCCAGCATTTT
CDR3aa: CSVEVEGGNQPQHF